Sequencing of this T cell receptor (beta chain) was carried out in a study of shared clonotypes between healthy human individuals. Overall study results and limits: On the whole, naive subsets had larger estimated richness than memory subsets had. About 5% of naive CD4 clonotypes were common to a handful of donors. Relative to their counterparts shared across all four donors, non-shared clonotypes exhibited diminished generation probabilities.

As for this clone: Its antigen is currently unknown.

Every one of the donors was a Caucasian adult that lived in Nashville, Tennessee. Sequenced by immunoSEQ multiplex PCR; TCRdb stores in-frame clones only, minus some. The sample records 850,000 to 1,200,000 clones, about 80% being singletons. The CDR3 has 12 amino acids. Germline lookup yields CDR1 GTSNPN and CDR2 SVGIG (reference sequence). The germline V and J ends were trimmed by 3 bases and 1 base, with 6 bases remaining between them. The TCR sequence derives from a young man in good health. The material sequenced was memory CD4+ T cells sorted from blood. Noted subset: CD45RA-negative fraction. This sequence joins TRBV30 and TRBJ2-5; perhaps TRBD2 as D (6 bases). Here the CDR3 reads CAWRGLQETQYF. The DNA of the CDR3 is TGTGCCTGGAGGGGACTCCAAGAGACCCAGTACTTC.